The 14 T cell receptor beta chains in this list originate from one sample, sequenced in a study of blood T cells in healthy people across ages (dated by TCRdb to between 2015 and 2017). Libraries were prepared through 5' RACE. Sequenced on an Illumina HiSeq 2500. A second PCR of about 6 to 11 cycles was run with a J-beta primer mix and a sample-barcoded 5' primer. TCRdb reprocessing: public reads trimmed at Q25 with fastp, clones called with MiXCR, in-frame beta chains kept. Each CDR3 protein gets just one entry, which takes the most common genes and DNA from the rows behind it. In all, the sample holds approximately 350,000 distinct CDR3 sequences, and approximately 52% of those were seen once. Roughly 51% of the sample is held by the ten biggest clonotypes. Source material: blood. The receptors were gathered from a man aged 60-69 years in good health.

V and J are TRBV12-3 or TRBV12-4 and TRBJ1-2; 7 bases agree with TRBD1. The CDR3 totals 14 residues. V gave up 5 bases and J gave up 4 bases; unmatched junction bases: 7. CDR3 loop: CASSGGGSGYGYTF. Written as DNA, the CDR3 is TGTGCCAGCAGTGGAGGGGGCAGCGGCTATGGCTACACCTTC.

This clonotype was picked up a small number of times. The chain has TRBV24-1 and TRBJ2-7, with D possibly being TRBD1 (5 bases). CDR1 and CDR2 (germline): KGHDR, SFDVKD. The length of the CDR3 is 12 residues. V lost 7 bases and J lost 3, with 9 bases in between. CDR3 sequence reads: CATRGRDYEQYF. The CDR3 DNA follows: TGTGCCACCAGGGGCAGGGACTACGAGCAGTACTTC.

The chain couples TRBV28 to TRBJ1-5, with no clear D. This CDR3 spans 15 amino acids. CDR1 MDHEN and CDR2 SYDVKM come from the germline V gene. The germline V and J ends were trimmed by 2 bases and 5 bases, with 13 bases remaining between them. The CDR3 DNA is TGTGCCAGCAGTTTAGTGGTGGCAGTAGATCAGCCCCAGCATTTT. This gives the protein CASSLVVAVDQPQHF.

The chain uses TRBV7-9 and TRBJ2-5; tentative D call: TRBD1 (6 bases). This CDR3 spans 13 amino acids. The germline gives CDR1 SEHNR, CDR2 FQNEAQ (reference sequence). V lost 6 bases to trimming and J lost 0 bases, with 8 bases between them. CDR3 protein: CASSQGNQETQYF. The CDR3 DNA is TGTGCCAGCAGTCAGGGGAACCAAGAGACCCAGTACTTC.

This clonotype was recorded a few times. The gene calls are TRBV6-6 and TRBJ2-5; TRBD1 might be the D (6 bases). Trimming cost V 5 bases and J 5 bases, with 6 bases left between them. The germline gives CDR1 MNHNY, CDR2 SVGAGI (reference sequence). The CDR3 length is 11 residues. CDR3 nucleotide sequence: TGTGCCAGCAGTGACAGGGAGACCCAGTACTTC. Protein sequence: CASSDRETQYF.

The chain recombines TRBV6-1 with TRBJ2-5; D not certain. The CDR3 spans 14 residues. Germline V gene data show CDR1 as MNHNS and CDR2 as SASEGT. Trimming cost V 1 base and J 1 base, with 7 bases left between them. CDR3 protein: CASSEDFLQETQYF. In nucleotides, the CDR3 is TGTGCCAGCAGTGAAGACTTTCTCCAAGAGACCCAGTACTTC.

CDR3 sequence reads: CASSPAERDLNIQYF. CDR3 DNA sequence: TGTGCCAGCAGTCCGGCGGAGAGGGATCTTAACATTCAGTACTTC. The V gene is TRBV6-2 or TRBV6-3, the J gene TRBJ2-4; D is possibly TRBD2 (5 bases). Trimming took 5 bases from V and 7 from J, leaving 18 bases between them. CDR3 length equals 15 residues. Germline lookup yields CDR1 MNHEY and CDR2 SVGEGT.

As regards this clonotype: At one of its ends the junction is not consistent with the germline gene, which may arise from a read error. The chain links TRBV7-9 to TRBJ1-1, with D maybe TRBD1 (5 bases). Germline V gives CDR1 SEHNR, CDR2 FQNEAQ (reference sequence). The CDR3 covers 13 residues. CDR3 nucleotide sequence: TGTGCCAGCAGCCTAGCTAGAGGGGAAGAAGCTTTCTTT. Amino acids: CASSLARGEEAFF.

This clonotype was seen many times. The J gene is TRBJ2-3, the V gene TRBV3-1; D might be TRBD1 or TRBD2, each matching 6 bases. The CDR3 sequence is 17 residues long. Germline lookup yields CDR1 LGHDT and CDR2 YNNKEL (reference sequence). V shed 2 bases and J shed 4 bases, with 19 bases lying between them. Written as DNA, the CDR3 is TGTGCCAGCAGCCAACCCAGCGCCACTAGGGGGGCAGATACGCAGTATTTT. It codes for CASSQPSATRGADTQYF.

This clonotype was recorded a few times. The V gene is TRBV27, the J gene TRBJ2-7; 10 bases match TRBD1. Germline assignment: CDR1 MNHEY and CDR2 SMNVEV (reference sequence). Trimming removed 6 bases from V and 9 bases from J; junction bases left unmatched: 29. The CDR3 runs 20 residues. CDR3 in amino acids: CASSSFNRGATGDRGRLQYF. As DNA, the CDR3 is TGTGCCAGCAGCTCCTTTAACCGGGGTGCGACTGGCGACAGGGGGCGCCTGCAGTACTTC.

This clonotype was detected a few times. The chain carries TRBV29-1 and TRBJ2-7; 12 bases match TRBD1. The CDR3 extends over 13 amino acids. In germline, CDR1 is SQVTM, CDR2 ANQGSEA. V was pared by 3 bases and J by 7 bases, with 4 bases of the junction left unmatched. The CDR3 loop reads CSVEGQGAGEQYF. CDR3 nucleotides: TGCAGCGTTGAGGGACAGGGGGCGGGTGAGCAGTACTTC.

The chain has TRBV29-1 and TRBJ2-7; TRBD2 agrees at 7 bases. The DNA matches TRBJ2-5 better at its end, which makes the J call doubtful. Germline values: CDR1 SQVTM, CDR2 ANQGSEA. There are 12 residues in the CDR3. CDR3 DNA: TGCAGCCCCGCGGGGGTGGGGGAGACCCAGTACTTC. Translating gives CSPAGVGETQYF.

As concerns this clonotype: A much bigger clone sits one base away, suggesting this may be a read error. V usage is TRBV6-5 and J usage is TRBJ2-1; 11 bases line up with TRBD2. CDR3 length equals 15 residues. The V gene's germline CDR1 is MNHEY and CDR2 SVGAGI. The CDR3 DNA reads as TGTGTCAGCAGTCTGACTAGCGGGACCTACAATGAGCAGTTCTTC. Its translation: CVSSLTSGTYNEQFF.

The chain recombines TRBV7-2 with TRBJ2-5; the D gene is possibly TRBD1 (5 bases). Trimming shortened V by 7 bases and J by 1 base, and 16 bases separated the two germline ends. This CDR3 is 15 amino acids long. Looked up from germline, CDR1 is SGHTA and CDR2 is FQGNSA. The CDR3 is CASTLPLGAQETQYF. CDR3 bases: TGTGCCAGCACCCTGCCCTTAGGGGCCCAAGAGACCCAGTACTTC.